This T cell receptor (beta chain) was obtained from a study of cytomegalovirus exposure and HLA in healthy donors. The study, taken as a whole, reports: The number of N-insertions in an Asian-associated ancestry cluster was reportedly below the roughly 700-donor mean in a later analysis. Later analysis showed most CMV-associated TCR beta chains appearing HLA-restricted.

With 60 Vbeta and 13 Jbeta primers, the PCR was carried out. The data were produced by immunoSEQ multiplex PCR, yet TCRdb's version contains in-frame clones alone and is incomplete. Of 80,000 to 100,000 clones detected, over 65% appear once; the ten largest clones hold around 24%. With V trimmed by 1 base and J by 7 bases, 5 bases remained unmatched. Germline lookup yields CDR1 MNHNS and CDR2 SASEGT. The CDR3 totals 15 residues. Turning to this clone: The target antigen is unknown.

The sample consisted of PBMCs. The V call is TRBV6-1, the J call TRBJ1-1; TRBD1 matches at 11 bases. This TCR was recovered from a man aged 25 to 40 in good health and CMV-seropositive. CDR3 sequence: CASSEEGQGAVEAFF. The CDR3 DNA is TGTGCCAGCAGTGAAGAAGGACAGGGGGCTGTTGAAGCTTTCTTT.